Listed below are T cell receptor beta chains from one sample, sequenced in a study of blood T cell repertoires in COVID-19. The protocol was immunoSEQ multiplex PCR, while the TCRdb copy is restricted to in-frame clones and leaves out a portion. This sample has over 200,000 clones, with around 89% found just once. Specimen: peripheral blood. These receptors all stem from a man aged 30 to 45 with COVID-19, enrolled during active disease. CDR3s include the opening cysteine and the closing phenylalanine or tryptophan. The order of the fields is J gene, D gene, clone size, V gene, CDR3 DNA, CDR3 protein. The D gene is left open where the match is weak. Rows give clone size only sometimes, using once, few, many, or a class for an expanded clone.

TRBJ2-1 | TRBD2 | NA | TRBV7-9 | TGTGCCAGCAGCCAACTTCTGACGGGAGGGCCGAGGGAGCAGTTCTTC | CASSQLLTGGPREQFF
TRBJ2-1 | TRBD1 | NA | TRBV10-3 | TGTGCCATCAGTGAGTCGAAACAGGGGATCTCCTACAATGAGCAGTTCTTC | CAISESKQGISYNEQFF
TRBJ1-5 | NA | NA | TRBV5-6 | TGTGCCAGCAGTCTAACGTCGGGCAATCAGCCCCAGCATTTT | CASSLTSGNQPQHF
TRBJ1-1 | NA | NA | TRBV19 | TGTGCCAGTAGTTCGGACCCAAGCGGCTCTGAAGCTTTCTTT | CASSSDPSGSEAFF
TRBJ2-5 | TRBD2 | NA | TRBV11-2 | TGTGCCAGCAGCTCGGGGGGGCAAGAGACCCAGTACTTC | CASSSGGQETQYF
TRBJ2-1 | NA | NA | TRBV5-1 | TGCGCCAGCAGCTTTGGGGCTCCCAATGAGCAGTTCTTC | CASSFGAPNEQFF
TRBJ1-1 | NA | many | TRBV7-3 | TGTGCCAGCAGCTTATTTGACGGGGACACTGAAGCTTTCTTT | CASSLFDGDTEAFF
TRBJ2-7 | NA | NA | TRBV5-1 | TGCGCCAGCAGCTCTGTCACGGGGTACGAGCAGTACTTC | CASSSVTGYEQYF
TRBJ1-1 | NA | NA | TRBV3-1/TRBV3-2 | NA | CASSQAFGSGDTEAFF
TRBJ2-1 | NA | NA | TRBV6-4 | TGTGCCAGCAGTGGAAGAGGGGGAAGAGGCGGGCAAAGCTCCTACAATGAGCAGTTCTTC | CASSGRGGRGGQSSYNEQFF
TRBJ1-4 | NA | NA | TRBV27 | TGTGCCAGCAGTTTATGGTCAGACTCTTATGAAAAACTGTTTTTT | CASSLWSDSYEKLFF
TRBJ2-3 | TRBD2 | NA | TRBV28 | TGTGCCAGCAGCGAGACTAGCGGGAGGGTCACAGATACGCAGTATTTT | CASSETSGRVTDTQYF
TRBJ2-7 | TRBD1 | NA | TRBV7-9 | TGTGCCAGCATCCGGAACCAGGGGGACCCCTACGAGCAGTACTTC | CASIRNQGDPYEQYF
TRBJ2-7 | TRBD1 | NA | TRBV5-1 | TGCGCCAGCAGCGGGTCCGGGACAGGGGCGAGCGAGCAGTACTTC | CASSGSGTGASEQYF
TRBJ1-1 | TRBD1 | NA | TRBV10-2 | TGCGCCAGCAGGGGGACAGGGGTCACTGAAGCTTTCTTT | CASRGTGVTEAFF
TRBJ2-1 | TRBD1 | NA | TRBV5-4 | TGTGCCAGCAGCTTAGGGACAGTGAGCTCCTACAATGAGCAGTTCTTC | CASSLGTVSSYNEQFF
TRBJ2-3 | TRBD2 | NA | TRBV4-2 | TGTGCCAGCAGCCAAGAACTGGGCGGGGGGGCAGCAGATACGCAGTATTTT | CASSQELGGGAADTQYF
TRBJ1-2 | TRBD1 | NA | TRBV27 | TGTGCCAGCAGTCGGCTACAGGGGGCGCGTCTGGGGGCGAACTATGGCTACACCTTC | CASSRLQGARLGANYGYTF
TRBJ2-7 | NA | NA | TRBV6-5 | TGTGCCAGCAGTCAATACACCTACGAGCAGTACTTC | CASSQYTYEQYF
TRBJ2-2 | NA | NA | TRBV18 | TGTGCCAGCTCTCTCGACACAACCGTGAACACCGGGGAGCTGTTTTTT | CASSLDTTVNTGELFF
TRBJ1-3 | NA | NA | TRBV4-1 | TGCGCCAGCAGCCACGGACAGACGGACCCTTTTAGCTCTGGAAACACCATATATTTT | CASSHGQTDPFSSGNTIYF
TRBJ2-1 | NA | NA | TRBV5-8 | TGTGCCAGCAGCTTGGTATCTGTGGTCATCTACTACAATGAGCAGTTCTTC | CASSLVSVVIYYNEQFF
TRBJ1-5 | NA | NA | TRBV4-1 | TGCGCCAGCAGCCAAGATCAAGAGCAGGGCTATCAGCCCCAGCATTTT | CASSQDQEQGYQPQHF
TRBJ1-5 | TRBD1 | NA | TRBV6-5 | TGTGCCAGCAGTTTACAGGGGTATAGCAATCAGCCCCAGCATTTT | CASSLQGYSNQPQHF
TRBJ1-6 | TRBD1 | NA | TRBV2 | TGTGCCCGCAGGGGGACAGGGGTTAGTGAGAATTCACCCCTCCACTTT | CARRGTGVSENSPLHF
TRBJ2-3 | TRBD2 | NA | TRBV4-1 | TGCGCCAGCAGCCAAGTCGGCGGGAGGGAAACAGATACGCAGTATTTT | CASSQVGGRETDTQYF
TRBJ1-1 | NA | NA | TRBV7-9 | TGTGCCAGCAGCTTAACGGGAGGGAACACTGAAGCTTTCTTT | CASSLTGGNTEAFF
TRBJ2-7 | NA | NA | TRBV4-2 | TGTGCCAGCAGCCAAGATCGTGGTAGCTCCTACGAGCAGTACTTC | CASSQDRGSSYEQYF
TRBJ1-1 | NA | NA | TRBV7-2 | TGTGCCAGCAGCTTACTATTCATGAACACTGAAGCTTTCTTT | CASSLLFMNTEAFF
TRBJ2-3 | NA | NA | TRBV2 | TGTGCCAGCAGTGCCCTAGGGGTGGGGACAGATACGCAGTATTTT | CASSALGVGTDTQYF
TRBJ2-1 | TRBD1 | NA | TRBV9 | TGTGCCAGCAGCACCCGACAGGGGGCCCTGCTTAAGGGAGCCTACAATGAGCAGTTCTTC | CASSTRQGALLKGAYNEQFF
TRBJ2-3 | NA | NA | TRBV6-5 | TGTGCCAGCCGGGCGCCGGGGGTCGATACGCAGTATTTT | CASRAPGVDTQYF
TRBJ2-2 | NA | few | TRBV6-5 | TGTGCCAGCAGTTATAGGGACTCATCCACCGGGGAGCTGTTTTTT | CASSYRDSSTGELFF
TRBJ2-7 | NA | NA | TRBV10-3 | TGTGCCATCAGTGGGAGAGGGAACTACGAGCAGTACTTC | CAISGRGNYEQYF
TRBJ2-5 | TRBD1 | NA | TRBV7-9 | TGTGCCAGCAGCGTACAGGGGGACGGGACCCAGTACTTC | CASSVQGDGTQYF
TRBJ2-2 | TRBD1 | NA | TRBV6-6 | TGTGCCAGCAGTTTCAACAGGGGGGACGGGGAGCTGTTTTTT | CASSFNRGDGELFF
TRBJ1-3 | NA | few | TRBV4-3 | TGCGCCAGCAGCCAAGATCTGGGGGGTGGGTGGAACACCATATATTTT | CASSQDLGGGWNTIYF
TRBJ2-2 | NA | few | TRBV29-1 | TGCAGCGTTCAGAAAATCAAGACCGGGGAGCTGTTTTTT | CSVQKIKTGELFF
TRBJ1-3 | NA | NA | TRBV28 | TGTGCCAGCAGTGAGGTTAACTCTGGAAACACCATATATTTT | CASSEVNSGNTIYF
TRBJ1-1 | NA | NA | TRBV12-3/TRBV12-4 | TGTGCCAGCAGCCCGGGTGTCGAAGCTTTCTTT | CASSPGVEAFF
TRBJ1-1 | TRBD1 | once | TRBV5-4 | TGTGCCAGCAGCGACAACAGGGGCCGGAACACTGAAGCTTTCTTT | CASSDNRGRNTEAFF
TRBJ2-1 | NA | few | TRBV19 | TGTGCCAGTAGCCAAGGCGACAGGAGCTTATACAATGAGCAGTTCTTC | CASSQGDRSLYNEQFF
TRBJ2-5 | TRBD1 | NA | TRBV7-2 | TGTGCCAGCAGCCCCTGGACAGGGAGGGAGACCCAGTACTTC | CASSPWTGRETQYF
TRBJ2-1 | TRBD2 | NA | TRBV7-9 | TGTGCCAGCAGTTCCATTAGCGGGTCATCCTACAATGAGCAGTTCTTC | CASSSISGSSYNEQFF